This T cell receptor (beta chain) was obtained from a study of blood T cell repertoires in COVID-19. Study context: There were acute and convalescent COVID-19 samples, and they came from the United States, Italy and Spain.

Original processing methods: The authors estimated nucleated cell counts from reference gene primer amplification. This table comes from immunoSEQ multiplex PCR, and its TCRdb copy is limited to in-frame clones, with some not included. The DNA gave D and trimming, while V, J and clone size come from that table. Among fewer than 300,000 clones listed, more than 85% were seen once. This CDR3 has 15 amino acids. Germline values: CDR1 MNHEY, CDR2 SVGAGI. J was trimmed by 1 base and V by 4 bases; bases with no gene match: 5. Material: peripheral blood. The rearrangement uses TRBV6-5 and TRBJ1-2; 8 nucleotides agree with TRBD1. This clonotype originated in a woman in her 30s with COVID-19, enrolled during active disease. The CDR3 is CASSSGTGINYGYTF. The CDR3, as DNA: TGTGCCAGCAGTTCCGGGACAGGAATTAACTATGGCTACACCTTC.